One sample yielded the 21 T cell receptor beta chains listed below, sequenced in a study of immune cell composition in non-small cell lung cancer (dated by TCRdb to between 2016 and 2019). The library was produced with the immunoSEQ multiplex PCR assay. This immuneACCESS table, as held by TCRdb, lists in-frame sequences with V and J called but not all clones. Of the missing ones, under half trace to an unresolved V gene in checked studies; the others have no known cause. This sample is represented by about 4,900 clones; about 80% of them were singletons. Roughly 21% of the sample is taken by the ten largest. The specimen sequenced was lung tumor tissue. These receptors all stem from a human donor with non-small cell lung cancer.

A single count supports this clone. The chain recombines TRBV7-2 with TRBJ2-1; 10 bases line up with TRBD2. Germline V lookup: CDR1 SGHTA, CDR2 FQGNSA. The junction had 6 bases not matched to a gene; V was cut back by 4 bases and J by 3 bases. The CDR3 contains 16 residues. CDR3 sequence (DNA): TGTGCCAGCAGCTCGGGCCGGACTAGCGGCTACAATGAGCAGTTCTTC. Its protein is CASSSGRTSGYNEQFF.

This clone has a single count. The gene calls are TRBV15 and TRBJ1-3; a possible D gene is TRBD1 (6 bases). CDR3 length: 14 residues. Germline V gene lookup returns CDR1 LNHNV and CDR2 YYDKDF (reference sequence). Trimming pared 2 bases from V and 4 bases from J, leaving 9 bases between. CDR3: CATSRPGTGNTIYF. CDR3 in DNA: TGTGCCACCAGCAGACCCGGGACAGGAAACACCATATATTTT.

V is TRBV5-4 and J is TRBJ1-1; 11 bases agree with TRBD1. This CDR3 comprises 16 residues. The germline gives CDR1 SGHNT, CDR2 YYREEE (reference sequence). The V segment lost 2 bases and the J segment 4 bases; nucleotides outside the gene matches: 7. The CDR3 region is CASSFTGQGASTEAFF. Written as DNA, the CDR3 is TGTGCCAGCAGCTTTACTGGACAGGGGGCATCCACTGAAGCTTTCTTT.

This chain joins TRBV11-2 and TRBJ1-6, with D perhaps matching TRBD1 (5 bases). Per germline, CDR1 SGHAT and CDR2 FQNNGV. V shed 5 bases and J shed 9 bases, with 20 bases lying between them. The CDR3 is 16 residues long. CDR3 residues: CASSQGGLPNTSPLHF. CDR3 bases: TGTGCCAGCAGCCAGGGAGGGCTTCCGAATACTTCACCCCTCCACTTT.

The chain carries TRBV7-8 and TRBJ2-5; 9 bases are a match to TRBD2. This CDR3 contains 14 residues. The trim removed 5 bases at V and 8 bases at J, leaving 9 bases unmatched. Germline CDR1 SGHVS, CDR2 FQNEAQ. The CDR3 DNA reads TGTGCCAGCAGCCTGCGGGGGGGCTTGGAAACCCAGTACTTC. Translated, it gives CASSLRGGLETQYF.

This chain joins TRBV15 and TRBJ2-2, with D possibly TRBD2 on 6 matching bases. The V end lost 5 bases, the J end lost 10 bases, and 14 bases lay between the germline ends. CDR3 length: 13 residues. The germline gives CDR1 LNHNV, CDR2 YYDKDF (reference sequence). Here the CDR3 DNA reads TGTGCCACCAGCCGAAGGTGGGGGGAGGAGCTGTTTTTT. It is translated as CATSRRWGEELFF. Using reference TRBV15 and TRBJ2-2 for the parts outside the CDR3, the full variable domain is DAMVIQNPRYQVTQFGKPVTLSCSQTLNHNVMYWYQQKSSQAPKLLFHYYDKDFNNEADTPDNFQSRRPNTSFCFLDIRSPGLGDTAMYLCATSRRWGEELFFGEGSRLTVL.

V and J are TRBV18 and TRBJ1-2; unclear D gene. The ends were cut back, 2 bases at V and 2 bases at J, with 9 bases in the middle. Germline values: CDR1 KGHSH, CDR2 LQKENI. The CDR3 is 14 residues long. This chain's CDR3 is CASSPDSSNYGYTF. The DNA for the CDR3 is TGTGCCAGCTCACCAGACTCCTCAAACTATGGCTACACCTTC.

The chain carries TRBV5-1 and TRBJ2-5; 7 bases fit TRBD1. Germline trimming cut 4 bases from V and 5 bases from J; bases unmatched to any gene: 5. There are 13 residues in the CDR3. Germline loops: CDR1 SGHRS, CDR2 YFSETQ. This CDR3 is CASSQQGWETQYF. Here the CDR3 DNA reads TGCGCCAGCAGCCAACAGGGGTGGGAGACCCAGTACTTC.

This chain joins TRBV19 and TRBJ2-7, with 7 bases fitting TRBD1. CDR1 is LNHDA and CDR2 is SQIVND in the germline V gene (reference sequence). The CDR3 extends over 14 amino acids. The junction had 6 bases not matched to a gene; V was cut back by 5 bases and J by 2 bases. CDR3 coding DNA: TGTGCCAGTAGTGCCCGGACAGGACCCTACGAGCAGTACTTC. It yields the protein CASSARTGPYEQYF.

This sequence joins TRBV5-1 and TRBJ2-3; the D gene is possibly TRBD2 (5 bases). Germline CDR1 is SGHRS and CDR2 is YFSETQ. V was trimmed by 1 base and J by 1 base, leaving 7 bases between them. The CDR3 contains 14 residues. The DNA for the CDR3 is TGCGCCAGCAGCTTGTTGAGGGGCACAGATACGCAGTATTTT. Amino acid sequence: CASSLLRGTDTQYF.

This clone was observed a few times. The CDR3 is CASSPLGGFGGYTF. The DNA of the CDR3 is TGTGCCAGCAGTCCGTTGGGAGGGTTTGGTGGCTACACCTTC. V gene TRBV6-5 combines with J gene TRBJ1-2; no clear D gene. Germline V gene lookup returns CDR1 MNHEY and CDR2 SVGAGI. The CDR3 is 14 amino acids. The V and J ends lost 5 bases and 7 bases respectively, with 17 bases between them.

This chain links TRBV5-1 with TRBJ2-3; TRBD2 aligns across 8 bases. Trimming at V came to 4 bases and at J to 3 bases, leaving 4 bases not matched to a gene. The germline gives CDR1 SGHRS, CDR2 YFSETQ. This CDR3 region has 14 residues. CDR3 loop: CASSGSGGTDTQYF. DNA of the CDR3: TGCGCCAGCAGCGGCAGCGGGGGAACAGATACGCAGTATTTT.

J is TRBJ1-1 and V is TRBV6-5, with D tentatively TRBD1 (5 bases). V gave up 8 bases and J gave up 0 bases, with 13 bases separating them. This CDR3 has 14 residues. Per the germline V gene, CDR1 is MNHEY and CDR2 is SVGAGI. CDR3 nucleotides: TGTGCCAGCCGGTCTGACAGCTTGAACACTGAAGCTTTCTTT. Residues: CASRSDSLNTEAFF.

The chain couples TRBV27 to TRBJ2-5; D is undetermined. The ends were cut back, 5 bases at V and 1 base at J, with 17 bases in the middle. CDR3 length equals 16 residues. The germline V gene encodes CDR1 MNHEY and CDR2 SMNVEV (reference sequence). The CDR3 is CASSPYRRGTQETQYF. In DNA form, the CDR3 reads TGTGCCAGCAGTCCCTACCGACGAGGCACCCAAGAGACCCAGTACTTC.

The chain has TRBV30 and TRBJ1-4; possibly TRBD1 for D (6 bases). The germline V gene has CDR1 GTSNPN and CDR2 SVGIG (reference sequence). This CDR3 comprises 15 residues. The V end lost 3 bases, the J end lost 4 bases, and 15 bases lay between the germline ends. CDR3 DNA: TGTGCCTGGAGCCAAGGGGGGGCGGGTAATGAAAAACTGTTTTTT. Protein product: CAWSQGGAGNEKLFF.

This clone has only one observation. This chain uses TRBV5-1 with TRBJ1-4, with a weak D call TRBD1 (6 bases). V dropped 4 bases and J dropped 0 bases, with 13 bases sitting between them. CDR1 is SGHRS and CDR2 is YFSETQ in the germline V gene. The CDR3 contains 16 residues. For the CDR3, the DNA is TGCGCCAGCAGCACAGATACAGGGTCAACTAATGAAAAACTGTTTTTT. Encoded protein: CASSTDTGSTNEKLFF.

The chain uses TRBV4-3 and TRBJ1-3, with D maybe TRBD1 (6 bases). Trimming removed 0 bases from V and 7 bases from J, with 10 bases in between. Germline lookup yields CDR1 LGHNA and CDR2 YSLEER. The CDR3 consists of 14 residues. CDR3 region: CASSQDLGANTIYF. The CDR3 region has the DNA TGCGCCAGCAGCCAAGATTTGGGGGCCAACACCATATATTTT.

The chain links TRBV27 to TRBJ2-7; 7 bases fit TRBD1. Germline-derived CDR1 and CDR2 are MNHEY and SMNVEV (reference sequence). The CDR3 runs to 17 residues. The V and J ends lost 3 bases and 2 bases, in that order; junction bases with no gene match: 13. CDR3 amino acids: CASSFRGTAPSPYEQYF. In nucleotides, the CDR3 is TGTGCCAGCAGTTTTAGAGGGACAGCTCCCAGTCCCTACGAGCAGTACTTC.

This clone is classed as medium-sized. The chain recombines TRBV4-3 with TRBJ2-5; 9 bases line up with TRBD2. There are 15 residues in the CDR3. CDR1 LGHNA and CDR2 YSLEER come from the germline V gene. Trimming at V came to 0 bases and at J to 1 base, leaving 0 bases not matched to a gene. The CDR3 nucleotides read TGCGCCAGCAGCCAAGAGCGGGGGGGCCAAGAGACCCAGTACTTC. It encodes CASSQERGGQETQYF.

The gene calls are TRBV30 and TRBJ1-3, with D unclear. CDR1 GTSNPN and CDR2 SVGIG come from the germline V gene (reference sequence). Deletions cut 0 bases from V and 3 bases from J, with 15 bases between. The CDR3 loop spans 16 amino acids. CDR3 bases: TGTGCCTGGAGTGTAGCTTGGGCTCTGAGTGGAAACACCATATATTTT. Its protein product is CAWSVAWALSGNTIYF.

V gene TRBV5-4 combines with J gene TRBJ2-5, with a weak D call TRBD2 (6 bases). V lost 5 bases and J 3 bases, leaving 11 bases between the germline ends. Germline-derived CDR1 and CDR2 are SGHNT and YYREEE (reference sequence). The CDR3 covers 13 residues. DNA for the CDR3: TGTGCCAGCAGAGATGCGGGAAAAGAGACCCAGTACTTC. It yields the protein CASRDAGKETQYF.